Below are 26 T cell receptor beta chains sequenced from a single sample in a study of siplizumab effects on memory and regulatory T cells. Clones were sequenced by immunoSEQ multiplex PCR, and TCRdb holds only the in-frame ones, with some missing. The table includes more than 85,000 clones, under 95% detected once. The sequencing sample was made of Tregs sorted from blood. These receptors all stem from a human donor in good health.

The J gene is TRBJ2-1, the V gene TRBV29-1, with 11 bases that match TRBD2. This CDR3 has 15 residues. The germline V gene encodes CDR1 SQVTM and CDR2 ANQGSEA. The V gene end was trimmed by 5 bases and the J gene end by 2 bases; junction bases not matched to a gene: 5. CDR3 nucleotide sequence: TGCAGCGTTTTCGGACTAGCGGGTACCTACAATGAGCAGTTCTTC. It translates to CSVFGLAGTYNEQFF.

The chain has TRBV6-5 and TRBJ1-2; D ambiguous. The CDR3 has 15 amino acids. Looked up from germline, CDR1 is MNHEY and CDR2 is SVGAGI. Trimming shortened V by 0 bases and J by 6 bases, and 14 bases separated the two germline ends. CDR3 in DNA: TGTGCCAGCAGTTACTCGATCGCGCTACCGAATGGCTACACCTTC. It yields the protein CASSYSIALPNGYTF.

The genes are TRBV5-1 and TRBJ2-2; no definite D call. Germline V lookup: CDR1 SGHRS, CDR2 YFSETQ. This CDR3 is built from 15 residues. The V end was cut by 6 bases, the J end by 5 bases, with 17 bases between. The CDR3 region is CASIPDPWGTGELFF. The CDR3 DNA is TGCGCCAGCATCCCCGACCCGTGGGGAACCGGGGAGCTGTTTTTT.

In its sample, this clone was seen once. This chain joins TRBV18 and TRBJ2-7; D unclear. Germline loops: CDR1 KGHSH, CDR2 LQKENI. This CDR3 has 12 residues. Trimming shortened V by 5 bases and J by 0 bases, and 5 bases separated the two germline ends. DNA for the CDR3: TGTGCCAGCTCAATGAGCTCCTACGAGCAGTACTTC. Its protein product is CASSMSSYEQYF.

The chain carries TRBV19 and TRBJ2-3; 10 nucleotides agree with TRBD2. Trimming cost V 5 bases and J 1 base; bases outside gene matches: 9. Germline V gene data show CDR1 as LNHDA and CDR2 as SQIVND (reference sequence). The CDR3 runs 17 residues. The CDR3 bases are TGTGCCAGTAGTCCCTTAAGCGGGACTAGCGGCACAGATACGCAGTATTTT. Encoded protein: CASSPLSGTSGTDTQYF.

In nucleotides, the CDR3 is TGTGCCAGCAGCCAAGATTCAGGGGTGGTGGCGCCGAATGAGCAGTTCTTC. As protein: CASSQDSGVVAPNEQFF. The genes are TRBV11-2 and TRBJ2-1; D may be TRBD1 (6 bases). Trimming took 5 bases from V and 7 from J, leaving 24 bases between them. The CDR3 sequence is 17 residues long. Germline values: CDR1 SGHAT, CDR2 FQNNGV.

The V and J genes are TRBV6-1 and TRBJ2-7, with D unclear. CDR1 and CDR2 from the germline V gene are MNHNS and SASEGT. Trimming left V 3 bases short and J 5 bases short, with 11 bases between. The CDR3 contains 13 residues. DNA of the CDR3: TGTGCCAGCAGTGAGGGAACTTTGAACGAGCAGTACTTC. Translating gives CASSEGTLNEQYF.

This chain joins TRBV20-1 and TRBJ2-7; tentatively, D is TRBD1 (6 bases). CDR1 is DFQATT, CDR2 SNEGSKA, per germline (reference sequence). V lost 6 bases and J lost 6, with 12 bases in between. The CDR3 loop spans 11 amino acids. For the CDR3, the DNA is TGCAGTGCCGACACAGGGCGCGAGCAGTACTTC. Encoded protein: CSADTGREQYF.

In this sample, this clone turned up once. The rearrangement joins TRBV27 to TRBJ2-7, with D perhaps TRBD2 (5 bases). V was cut by 3 bases and J by 2 bases, with 17 bases left in between. This CDR3 is 16 amino acids long. Germline values: CDR1 MNHEY, CDR2 SMNVEV (reference sequence). The CDR3 DNA reads as TGTGCCAGCAGTTTGGGAAAAAGGACTCTTGCCTACGAGCAGTACTTC. Translated, it gives CASSLGKRTLAYEQYF.

In its sample, this clone was seen once. This chain uses TRBV5-1 with TRBJ2-7, with D unclear. The germline gives CDR1 SGHRS, CDR2 YFSETQ. CDR3 size: 14 residues. V lost 1 base and J 0 bases, leaving 8 bases between the germline ends. The CDR3 spells CASSLTPSSYEQYF. The DNA of the CDR3 is TGCGCCAGCAGCTTGACCCCTAGCTCCTACGAGCAGTACTTC. Full variable domain (outside the CDR3, taken from reference TRBV5-1 and TRBJ2-7): KAGVTQTPRYLIKTRGQQVTLSCSPISGHRSVSWYQQTPGQGLQFLFEYFSETQRNKGNFPGRFSGRQFSNSRSEMNVSTLELGDSALYLCASSLTPSSYEQYFGPGTRLTVT.

This sequence joins TRBV28 and TRBJ1-3; TRBD1 aligns across 7 bases. The junction had 5 bases not matched to a gene; V was cut back by 6 bases and J by 0 bases. CDR3 length: 15 residues. Germline V lookup: CDR1 MDHEN, CDR2 SYDVKM. This CDR3 reads CASRGQLSSGNTIYF. As DNA, the CDR3 is TGTGCCAGCAGGGGACAGCTGAGCTCTGGAAACACCATATATTTT.

V usage is TRBV5-4 and J usage is TRBJ2-2; D remains ambiguous. V was cut by 4 bases and J by 3 bases, with 16 bases left in between. The CDR3 extends over 16 amino acids. From germline, CDR1 is SGHNT and CDR2 YYREEE (reference sequence). CDR3 protein: CASSIRTPSYTGELFF. The CDR3 DNA is TGTGCCAGCAGCATTAGGACGCCCAGCTACACCGGGGAGCTGTTTTTT.

The chain employs TRBV20-1 and TRBJ2-7; TRBD2 is a possible D gene (6 bases). The germline V and J ends were trimmed by 6 bases and 2 bases, with 8 bases remaining between them. This CDR3 is built from 11 residues. Per the germline V gene, CDR1 is DFQATT and CDR2 is SNEGSKA (reference sequence). The CDR3 protein is CSARTTYEQYF. The CDR3 DNA sequence: TGCAGTGCAAGGACTACCTACGAGCAGTACTTC.

The chain combines TRBV7-2 with TRBJ2-7; 14 bases are shared with TRBD2. The CDR3 is 15 residues long. J was trimmed by 4 bases and V by 7 bases; bases with no gene match: 6. The germline V gene encodes CDR1 SGHTA and CDR2 FQGNSA. In DNA form, the CDR3 reads TGTGCCAGCACCCCGGGACTAGCGGGGGTGTACGAGCAGTACTTC. Translation: CASTPGLAGVYEQYF.

This chain uses TRBV5-1 with TRBJ2-1; 13 positions agree with TRBD2. J gave up 4 bases and V 3 bases, and 19 bases lay outside the gene matches. Per germline, CDR1 SGHRS and CDR2 YFSETQ. The CDR3 is 21 residues long. This chain's CDR3 is CASSWGEGTPRLAGGYNEQFF. CDR3 DNA: TGCGCCAGCAGCTGGGGGGAGGGGACACCCAGACTAGCGGGAGGATACAATGAGCAGTTCTTC.

The chain employs TRBV5-6 and TRBJ2-4; TRBD1 aligns across 12 bases. The CDR3 spans 16 residues. CDR1 is SGHDT and CDR2 is YYEEEE in the germline V gene. Trimming at V came to 2 bases and at J to 7 bases, leaving 7 bases not matched to a gene. The CDR3 DNA is TGTGCCAGCAGCTTACTGGGACAGGGGGCTTACAACATTCAGTACTTC. Residues: CASSLLGQGAYNIQYF.

This sequence joins TRBV29-1 and TRBJ2-5; 7 bases fit TRBD2. CDR1 and CDR2 from the germline V gene are SQVTM and ANQGSEA. V shed 3 bases and J 2 bases; nucleotides not matched to a gene: 12. This CDR3 contains 16 residues. CDR3 sequence reads: CSVEGGRAISQETQYF. Here the CDR3 DNA reads TGCAGCGTTGAGGGGGGGAGGGCGATCAGTCAAGAGACCCAGTACTTC.

The chain employs TRBV5-8 and TRBJ2-1, with 9 bases lining up with TRBD1. V lost 1 base, J lost 5 bases, and 4 bases stayed unmatched. Germline-derived CDR1 and CDR2 are SGHTS and YDEGEE. CDR3 length equals 15 residues. CDR3: CASSLPDRGDNEQFF. The CDR3 nucleotides read TGTGCCAGCAGCTTGCCTGACAGGGGGGACAATGAGCAGTTCTTC.

This chain links TRBV5-4 with TRBJ2-1; 14 nucleotides agree with TRBD2. The V gene's germline CDR1 is SGHNT and CDR2 YYREEE (reference sequence). This CDR3 is 17 amino acids long. Trimming removed 2 bases from V and 5 bases from J; junction bases left unmatched: 6. CDR3 protein: CASSFRLAGGPHNEQFF. DNA for the CDR3: TGTGCCAGCAGCTTTAGACTAGCGGGAGGGCCGCACAATGAGCAGTTCTTC.

This chain connects TRBV18 to TRBJ2-7; D gene unclear. In germline, CDR1 is KGHSH, CDR2 LQKENI. CDR3 size: 17 residues. Trimming cost V 2 bases and J 2 bases, with 19 bases left between them. DNA for the CDR3: TGTGCCAGCTCACCATTGGCAGGCGGAGAATTAGCCTACGAGCAGTACTTC. Its protein product is CASSPLAGGELAYEQYF. Supplemented by reference TRBV18 and TRBJ2-7, the full variable domain reads NAGVMQNPRHLVRRRGQEARLRCSPMKGHSHVYWYRQLPEEGLKFMVYLQKENIIDESGMPKERFSAEFPKEGPSILRIQQVVRGDSAAYFCASSPLAGGELAYEQYFGPGTRLTVT.

The J gene is TRBJ2-2, the V gene TRBV9; 13 nucleotides match TRBD2. Trimming cost V 2 bases and J 6 bases; bases outside gene matches: 13. CDR1 and CDR2 (germline): SGDLS, YYNGEE. The CDR3 extends over 19 amino acids. DNA of the CDR3: TGTGCCAGCAGCGTGGAGGGACTAGCGGGATTGGGTTCATCCGGGGAGCTGTTTTTT. Its protein product is CASSVEGLAGLGSSGELFF.

The J gene is TRBJ2-3, the V gene TRBV5-6, with 14 bases that match TRBD2. Germline CDR1 reads SGHDT; CDR2 reads YYEEEE. The length of the CDR3 is 18 residues. V dropped 4 bases and J dropped 6; count of bases not matched to a gene: 13. CDR3 bases: TGTGCCAGCAGCCGGGGGACTAGCGGGAGAGCCGGCCTTGATACGCAGTATTTT. Its protein is CASSRGTSGRAGLDTQYF.

The chain joins TRBV27 to TRBJ2-5; a weak D match, TRBD1 (8 bases). The CDR3 totals 17 residues. V was trimmed by 6 bases and J by 5 bases, leaving 25 bases between them. Germline V CDR1 and CDR2: MNHEY, SMNVEV (reference sequence). CDR3 amino acids: CASRQDYRGGVGETQYF. The CDR3 bases are TGTGCCAGCAGACAAGATTACAGGGGGGGTGTTGGGGAGACCCAGTACTTC.

In DNA form, the CDR3 reads TGTGCCAGCACCAAGAATCGATTATACTACGAGCAGTACTTC. This encodes CASTKNRLYYEQYF. This rearrangement joins TRBV6-4 to TRBJ2-7; D gene ambiguous. This CDR3 is 14 amino acids long. V lost 7 bases, J lost 3 bases, and 16 bases lay in between. The germline V gene encodes CDR1 MRHNA and CDR2 SNTAGT.

CDR3 region: CASSPSGNNQPQHF. The CDR3 DNA reads as TGTGCCAGCTCACCTTCAGGTAACAATCAGCCCCAGCATTTT. This chain links TRBV18 with TRBJ1-5; D call uncertain. CDR3 size: 14 residues. V lost 3 bases, J lost 3 bases, and 9 bases lay in between. Germline values: CDR1 KGHSH, CDR2 LQKENI.

The chain combines TRBV6-1 with TRBJ2-7, with TRBD2 matching 7 bases. CDR1 is MNHNS, CDR2 SASEGT, per germline. The CDR3 is made up of 14 amino acids. The J segment lost 2 bases and the V segment lost 4 bases, leaving 5 bases of the junction unmatched. CDR3 amino acids: CASSAGLVPYEQYF. The CDR3 nucleotides read TGTGCCAGCAGTGCTGGACTAGTGCCCTACGAGCAGTACTTC.